A selection of T cell receptor beta chains follows, all from one sample in a study of blood T cell repertoires in COVID-19. The data were produced by immunoSEQ multiplex PCR, yet TCRdb's version contains in-frame clones alone and is incomplete. The sample holds about 160,000 clones; more than 70% are singletons and the top ten take about 7.3%. The sequencing sample was made of peripheral blood. These receptors were collected from a man aged 45 to 65 with active or convalescent COVID-19. CDR3s include the opening cysteine and the closing phenylalanine or tryptophan. A D gene is named only where the DNA matches it firmly. A clone size is listed for some rows: how often the clone was seen (once, few, many), or a class if it is expanded.

clone_size	v_call	d_call	j_call	cdr3_nt	cdr3_aa
-	TRBV5-1	TRBD1	TRBJ2-7	TGCGCCAGCAGCCCGGGACAGGGGATCTCCTACGAGCAGTACTTC	CASSPGQGISYEQYF
-	TRBV5-1	-	TRBJ2-3	TGCGCCAGCAGCTTGGCTGCGGTGAGCACAGATACGCAGTATTTT	CASSLAAVSTDTQYF
-	TRBV3-1/TRBV3-2	-	TRBJ1-1	TGTGCCAGCAGCTCGGGGGGGATGAACACTGAAGCTTTCTTT	CASSSGGMNTEAFF
-	TRBV20-1	TRBD1	TRBJ2-7	TGCAGTGCTAGTCGGGACAGGGGGTTTGGGGAGCAGTACTTC	CSASRDRGFGEQYF
once	TRBV5-1	TRBD1	TRBJ2-7	TGCGCCAGCAGCTCAAGACAGGGGGTTGGCTACGAGCAGTACTTC	CASSSRQGVGYEQYF
-	TRBV2	TRBD2	TRBJ2-3	TGTGCCAGCAGTGAAGGGACTAGCCCAAGCACAGATACGCAGTATTTT	CASSEGTSPSTDTQYF
-	TRBV6-5	TRBD1	TRBJ2-5	TGTGCCAGCAGCCTTCGGACAGGGGGAGAGACCCAGTACTTC	CASSLRTGGETQYF
-	TRBV29-1	-	TRBJ1-1	TGCAGCGTTGGACTAGGGCAGGGATGGACTGAAGCTTTCTTT	CSVGLGQGWTEAFF
-	TRBV11-1	-	TRBJ1-5	TGTGCCAGCAGCTTGCCCCAGGGGTGCAATCAGCCCCAGCATTTT	CASSLPQGCNQPQHF
-	TRBV6-1	TRBD1	TRBJ1-1	TGTGCCAGCAGTGAAGAGGACAGGAAGGCTTTCTTT	CASSEEDRKAFF
few	TRBV30	-	TRBJ2-7	TGTGCCTGGAGTGTACGACTCGGGGAGCAGTACTTC	CAWSVRLGEQYF
-	TRBV19	-	TRBJ1-5	TGTGCCAGTAGTGCCAGTCAGCCCCAGCATTTT	CASSASQPQHF
-	TRBV5-1	-	TRBJ2-3	TGCGCCAGCAGCTTGGCCAGGAGCACAGATACGCAGTATTTT	CASSLARSTDTQYF
-	TRBV19	-	TRBJ1-5	TGTGCCAGTAGTATAAATAGAGCTAATCAGCCCCAGCATTTT	CASSINRANQPQHF
once	TRBV21-1	-	TRBJ2-1	TGTGCCAGCAGCAAGGGGGACTATAGGTACAATGAGCAGTTCTTC	CASSKGDYRYNEQFF
-	TRBV7-2	-	TRBJ1-6	TGTGCCAGCAGCTTAGTTGGACAGAGCTCCTATAATTCACCCCTCCACTTT	CASSLVGQSSYNSPLHF
-	TRBV4-2	TRBD2	TRBJ2-3	TGTGCCAGCAGCCAAGGACTAGCGGGGAGAGATACGCAGTATTTT	CASSQGLAGRDTQYF
-	TRBV4-1	-	TRBJ1-6	TGCGCCAGCAGCCAAGAGCCATTGAGCTCCTATAATTCACCCCTCCACTTT	CASSQEPLSSYNSPLHF
-	TRBV27	-	TRBJ2-7	TGTGCCAGCAGTTTACAGGTTTGGCGGGTGGCCCACGAGCAGTACTTC	CASSLQVWRVAHEQYF
few	TRBV27	-	TRBJ1-2	TGTGCCAGCAGTTTATTTCAATGGGTGCGTCAGGTGATTTCGGGCTACACCTTC	CASSLFQWVRQVISGYTF
-	TRBV7-6	TRBD2	TRBJ2-3	TGTGCCAGCAGCTCCGGGTCGCGGGGGGTAAGCACAGATACGCAGTATTTT	CASSSGSRGVSTDTQYF
-	TRBV10-3	TRBD1	TRBJ2-7	TGTGCTACCTACCGGACAGGGGGCCTCGAGCAGTACTTC	CATYRTGGLEQYF
-	TRBV4-2	TRBD2	TRBJ2-3	TGTGCCAGCAGCCAAGCGCCTAGCGGGGGGACTAGCACAGATACGCAGTATTTT	CASSQAPSGGTSTDTQYF
-	TRBV9	-	TRBJ2-7	TGTGCCAGCAGCGTAGATGGAGCTATTTCGGGGGAGCAGTACTTC	CASSVDGAISGEQYF
-	TRBV29-1	-	TRBJ1-1	TGCAGCGTTGCTCGGGGGGGAACTGAAGCTTTCTTT	CSVARGGTEAFF
-	TRBV9	-	TRBJ1-2	TGTGCCAGCAGCGTAGCGGCGCGGGGGCGTTATGATGGCTACACCTTC	CASSVAARGRYDGYTF
-	TRBV6-5	TRBD1	TRBJ1-1	TGTGCCAGCACGAGGGCCAGGGGGGTTGAAGCTTTCTTT	CASTRARGVEAFF
-	TRBV18	-	TRBJ1-4	TGTGCCAGCTCACCATTCGGCAGGAGGGACGAAAAACTGTTTTTT	CASSPFGRRDEKLFF
-	TRBV18	TRBD2	TRBJ2-7	TGTGCCAGCTCTTTACGGCGGGAGTGGAGCGAGCAGTACTTC	CASSLRREWSEQYF
few	TRBV7-3	-	TRBJ1-6	TGTGCCAGCAGCTTACGTGCAGGGGCTGGTTCACCCCTCCACTTT	CASSLRAGAGSPLHF
-	TRBV9	TRBD2	TRBJ2-5	TGTGCCAGCAGCGTAGGCCTAGCGGGGGAGACCCAGTACTTC	CASSVGLAGETQYF
-	TRBV7-2	TRBD1	TRBJ2-5	TGTGCCAGCAGCACAGAAGGGGGCGGTGAGACCCAGTACTTC	CASSTEGGGETQYF
once	TRBV10-3	TRBD1	TRBJ1-2	TGTGCCATCAGTGAAGGGGGCGACTATGGCTACACCTTC	CAISEGGDYGYTF